The 29 T cell receptor beta chains reported below all come from one sample, sequenced in a study of cytomegalovirus exposure and HLA in healthy donors. Both 60 Vbeta primers and 13 Jbeta primers went into the PCR. Measured with immunoSEQ multiplex PCR; TCRdb has only the in-frame clones, and not every one. The sample lists about 200,000 clones, approximately 90% occurring once. Specimen: PBMCs. The receptors come from a boy aged 2 to 9 in good health and CMV-seronegative.

This chain connects TRBV28 to TRBJ1-4; D is unclear. Germline CDR1 is MDHEN and CDR2 is SYDVKM. Trimming removed 6 bases from V and 14 bases from J, with 13 bases in between. This CDR3 region has 11 residues. CDR3 sequence (DNA): TGTGCCAGCAGGAGCGAGAGGGTGCTGTTTTTT. Its protein is CASRSERVLFF.

DNA of the CDR3: TGTGCCAGCAGAGGGGTCAACACCGGGGAGCTGTTTTTT. This gives the protein CASRGVNTGELFF. The V and J genes are TRBV28 and TRBJ2-2, with D perhaps TRBD1 (5 bases). Germline V lookup: CDR1 MDHEN, CDR2 SYDVKM. The CDR3 sequence is 13 residues long. The V and J ends lost 6 bases and 2 bases respectively, with 7 bases between them.

The chain uses TRBV19 and TRBJ2-3; 13 bases fit TRBD2. V shed 6 bases and J 9 bases; nucleotides not matched to a gene: 9. CDR1 LNHDA and CDR2 SQIVND come from the germline V gene (reference sequence). The length of the CDR3 is 15 residues. CDR3 loop: CASRGLAGMMGTQYF. The CDR3 bases are TGTGCCAGTAGGGGACTAGCGGGAATGATGGGCACGCAGTATTTT.

The chain joins TRBV28 to TRBJ2-7; D is undetermined. Trimming cost V 5 bases and J 2 bases, with 10 bases left between them. The CDR3 extends over 13 amino acids. CDR1 MDHEN and CDR2 SYDVKM come from the germline V gene. CDR3 amino acids: CASSPPPAYEQYF. The CDR3 nucleotides are TGTGCCAGCAGTCCCCCTCCCGCCTACGAGCAGTACTTC. The full variable domain, in which reference TRBV28 and TRBJ2-7 provide the parts outside the CDR3, is DVKVTQSSRYLVKRTGEKVFLECVQDMDHENMFWYRQDPGLGLRLIYFSYDVKMKEKGDIPEGYSVSREKKERFSLILESASTNQTSMYLCASSPPPAYEQYFGPGTRLTVT.

The V gene is TRBV28, the J gene TRBJ1-1; maybe TRBD1 (5 bases). In germline, CDR1 is MDHEN, CDR2 SYDVKM. The ends were cut back, 2 bases at V and 5 bases at J, with 6 bases in the middle. This CDR3 has 12 amino acids. CDR3 loop: CASSLAGTEAFF. The CDR3 DNA is TGTGCCAGCAGTTTAGCAGGGACTGAAGCTTTCTTT. Looking up the rest from reference TRBV28 and TRBJ1-1 gives the full variable domain: DVKVTQSSRYLVKRTGEKVFLECVQDMDHENMFWYRQDPGLGLRLIYFSYDVKMKEKGDIPEGYSVSREKKERFSLILESASTNQTSMYLCASSLAGTEAFFGQGTRLTVV.

The chain is built from TRBV7-9 and TRBJ2-7; 11 nucleotides agree with TRBD1. CDR3 length: 15 residues. V gave up 5 bases and J gave up 5 bases; unmatched junction bases: 8. CDR1 is SEHNR, CDR2 FQNEAQ, per germline (reference sequence). The CDR3 is CASSPWDRGWNEQYF. CDR3 sequence (DNA): TGTGCCAGCAGCCCGTGGGACAGGGGGTGGAACGAGCAGTACTTC.

This chain uses TRBV11-3 with TRBJ2-7; D call uncertain. This CDR3 is built from 11 residues. The germline gives CDR1 SGHNT, CDR2 YENEEA. Trimming cost V 10 bases and J 6 bases, with 13 bases left between them. CDR3 loop: CATPLVVEQYF. CDR3 DNA sequence: TGTGCCACCCCACTTGTGGTCGAGCAGTACTTC.

J is TRBJ1-5 and V is TRBV30, with TRBD1 matching 8 bases. Germline V lookup: CDR1 GTSNPN, CDR2 SVGIG (reference sequence). The V segment lost 3 bases and the J segment 3 bases; nucleotides outside the gene matches: 1. The CDR3 sequence is 13 residues long. The CDR3 coding sequence is TGTGCCTGGAGGGGACAGGCCAATCAGCCCCAGCATTTT. Translation gives CAWRGQANQPQHF.

The chain links TRBV30 to TRBJ1-5; weak D call: TRBD1 (5 bases). Trimming removed 2 bases at V and 4 bases at J, with 12 bases between. The length of the CDR3 is 14 residues. Germline CDR1 and CDR2: GTSNPN and SVGIG (reference sequence). CDR3 loop: CAWSTGGANQPQHF. CDR3 DNA sequence: TGTGCCTGGAGTACCGGAGGGGCGAATCAGCCCCAGCATTTT.

The chain couples TRBV28 to TRBJ1-1; 9 positions match TRBD1. CDR3 size: 14 residues. Germline V gene data show CDR1 as MDHEN and CDR2 as SYDVKM. With V trimmed by 7 bases and J by 6 bases, 9 bases remained unmatched. As DNA, the CDR3 is TGTGCCAGCACCATAGTCGACAGGGGGTCTGAAGCTTTCTTT. Translated, it gives CASTIVDRGSEAFF.

The chain has TRBV30 and TRBJ1-6; 10 positions match TRBD1. Germline lookup yields CDR1 GTSNPN and CDR2 SVGIG (reference sequence). The CDR3 contains 22 residues. V was pared by 3 bases and J by 2 bases, with 22 bases of the junction left unmatched. The CDR3 DNA reads TGTGCCTGGAGCCAACCATGGGGGCCCGGGACAGGGGTCGCAGCCTATAATTCACCCCTCCACTTT. Translated: CAWSQPWGPGTGVAAYNSPLHF.

The table lists this clone with a few counts. This chain links TRBV6-5 with TRBJ2-1, with 14 bases aligning to TRBD2. V was pared by 7 bases and J by 9 bases, with 8 bases of the junction left unmatched. The germline V gene encodes CDR1 MNHEY and CDR2 SVGAGI. The CDR3 runs to 15 residues. CDR3 nucleotides: TGTGCCAGCATGGGACTAGCGGGAGTATACGGTGAGCAGTTCTTC. It specifies CASMGLAGVYGEQFF.

The rearrangement links TRBV15 to TRBJ1-5, with D tentatively TRBD1 (5 bases). CDR1 is LNHNV and CDR2 is YYDKDF in the germline V gene (reference sequence). V lost 5 bases to trimming and J lost 4 bases, with 9 bases between them. The CDR3 is made up of 13 amino acids. The CDR3 nucleotides are TGTGCCACCAGCGGCAGGGTGAATCAGCCCCAGCATTTT. Amino acids: CATSGRVNQPQHF.

The DNA for the CDR3 is TGTGCCTCTAGGGGCGGGAGGGACAATGAGCAGTTCTTC. Amino acid sequence: CASRGGRDNEQFF. The J gene is TRBJ2-1, the V gene TRBV2; 9 bases are shared with TRBD2. The CDR3 loop spans 13 amino acids. Germline trimming cut 11 bases from V and 5 bases from J; bases unmatched to any gene: 7. Per the germline V gene, CDR1 is SNHLY and CDR2 is FYNNEI.

The genes are TRBV27 and TRBJ2-1, with 11 bases identical to TRBD2. Per the germline V gene, CDR1 is MNHEY and CDR2 is SMNVEV (reference sequence). The J segment lost 4 bases and the V segment lost 5 bases, leaving 13 bases of the junction unmatched. This CDR3 comprises 18 residues. CDR3 bases: TGTGCCAGCAGTACCCCGGGACTAGCGGTCGAGGGTTACAATGAGCAGTTCTTC. It translates to CASSTPGLAVEGYNEQFF.

In this sample, this clone turned up a few times. V usage is TRBV6-5 and J usage is TRBJ1-1; D gene unclear. CDR3 length: 13 residues. The V gene lost 2 bases and the J gene lost 5 bases, with 9 bases spanning the gap. The germline CDR1 and CDR2 sequences are MNHEY and SVGAGI. This CDR3 reads CASSYEVWTEAFF. Here the CDR3 DNA reads TGTGCCAGCAGTTACGAGGTATGGACTGAAGCTTTCTTT.

The chain recombines TRBV7-2 with TRBJ1-1; possible D gene TRBD1, 6 bases. V dropped 3 bases and J dropped 3 bases, with 8 bases sitting between them. Germline V lookup: CDR1 SGHTA, CDR2 FQGNSA. CDR3 size: 13 residues. The CDR3 is CASSFYRDTEAFF. CDR3 DNA: TGTGCCAGCAGCTTTTACAGGGACACTGAAGCTTTCTTT.

V usage is TRBV28 and J usage is TRBJ1-1; D is unresolved. CDR1 is MDHEN and CDR2 is SYDVKM in the germline V gene. With 3 bases removed from V and 1 base from J, the gap between germline ends came to 12 bases. The CDR3 sequence is 15 residues long. CDR3 nucleotide sequence: TGTGCCAGCAGTTTCTCACCGAGCGGGAACACTGAAGCTTTCTTT. This gives the protein CASSFSPSGNTEAFF.

V and J are TRBV4-1 and TRBJ2-7; D is undetermined. CDR3 length equals 18 residues. The germline V and J ends were trimmed by 0 bases and 0 bases, with 18 bases remaining between them. CDR1 is MGHRA, CDR2 YSYEKL, per germline. The CDR3 loop is CASSQDSRSWRSSYEQYF. The CDR3 nucleotides are TGCGCCAGCAGCCAAGATTCTCGGTCTTGGCGGAGCTCCTACGAGCAGTACTTC.

The chain is built from TRBV7-2 and TRBJ2-7; a possible D gene is TRBD1 (6 bases). There are 15 residues in the CDR3. Trimming cost V 5 bases and J 0 bases, with 14 bases left between them. Germline V gene lookup returns CDR1 SGHTA and CDR2 FQGNSA. The CDR3 coding sequence is TGTGCCAGCAGCCGAGGGGACAAGAGCTCCTACGAGCAGTACTTC. Protein product: CASSRGDKSSYEQYF.

The CDR3 spells CASSMTSGSAEETQYF. DNA of the CDR3: TGCGCCAGCAGCATGACTAGCGGATCGGCGGAGGAGACCCAGTACTTC. This chain uses TRBV5-1 with TRBJ2-5, with TRBD2 matching over 9 bases. J was trimmed by 5 bases and V by 4 bases; bases with no gene match: 12. The germline V gene encodes CDR1 SGHRS and CDR2 YFSETQ. This CDR3 has 16 amino acids.

The count of this clone is one. The DNA of the CDR3 is TGTGCCAGCAGCTTAGCGCTCTTGACATTTTCTGGAAACACCATATATTTT. This codes for CASSLALLTFSGNTIYF. V gene TRBV7-9 combines with J gene TRBJ1-3; no clear D gene. This CDR3 comprises 17 residues. Germline assignment: CDR1 SEHNR and CDR2 FQNEAQ (reference sequence). Trimming left V 0 bases short and J 1 base short, with 13 bases between.

The V gene is TRBV5-1, the J gene TRBJ2-5; D ambiguous. There are 11 residues in the CDR3. V shed 4 bases and J shed 3 bases, with 4 bases lying between them. Germline V lookup: CDR1 SGHRS, CDR2 YFSETQ. CDR3 coding DNA: TGCGCCAGCAGCGCAGAAGAGACCCAGTACTTC. It specifies CASSAEETQYF.

The CDR3: CASSLSGSLGVTQYF. The CDR3 nucleotides are TGTGCCAGCAGCCTTAGCGGGAGTTTGGGTGTTACGCAGTATTTT. V usage is TRBV5-6 and J usage is TRBJ2-3; 9 bases are shared with TRBD2. V gave up 4 bases and J gave up 8 bases; unmatched junction bases: 11. The CDR3 loop spans 15 amino acids. Germline assignment: CDR1 SGHDT and CDR2 YYEEEE.

V usage is TRBV9 and J usage is TRBJ1-6; D may be TRBD1 (6 bases). This CDR3 has 16 residues. Germline V gene data show CDR1 as SGDLS and CDR2 as YYNGEE. V lost 2 bases, J lost 4 bases, and 13 bases lay in between. The CDR3 sequence is CASSVYRDPYNSPLHF. The CDR3 coding sequence is TGTGCCAGCAGCGTCTACAGGGACCCGTATAATTCACCCCTCCACTTT.

V is TRBV12-5 and J is TRBJ2-1; 8 nucleotides align to TRBD2. The CDR3 totals 16 residues. V shed 7 bases and J 3 bases; nucleotides not matched to a gene: 11. Germline V CDR1 and CDR2: LGHNT, FRNRAP. The CDR3 reads CASALPEAGDYNEQFF. CDR3 nucleotides: TGTGCTAGTGCGCTCCCCGAAGCGGGAGACTACAATGAGCAGTTCTTC.

About this clone: An end of the junction differs from the germline gene, which may be a read error. The chain joins TRBV5-1 to TRBJ2-3; tentative D call: TRBD2 (7 bases). The V gene's germline CDR1 is SGHRS and CDR2 YFSETQ. This CDR3 spans 16 amino acids. The CDR3 DNA sequence: TGCGCCAGCAGCTTGGTTCCGGGGGGCTACACAGGTACGCAGTATTTT. It yields the protein CASSLVPGGYTGTQYF.

The CDR3 DNA reads TGTGCCAGCAGTGATACGGGACAGGGCTCCTACGAGCAGTACTTC. It encodes CASSDTGQGSYEQYF. V gene TRBV27 combines with J gene TRBJ2-7, with TRBD1 matching over 9 bases. V lost 5 bases to trimming and J lost 0 bases; unmatched junction nucleotides: 5. CDR3 size: 15 residues. Germline CDR1 is MNHEY and CDR2 is SMNVEV (reference sequence).

The rearrangement uses TRBV11-2 and TRBJ2-7; tentative D call: TRBD2 (6 bases). The germline V gene encodes CDR1 SGHAT and CDR2 FQNNGV. CDR3 length: 15 amino acids. Trimming removed 5 bases at V and 2 bases at J, with 16 bases between. The CDR3 is CASSLAGGKAYEQYF. CDR3 coding DNA: TGTGCCAGCAGCCTGGCCGGGGGTAAGGCCTACGAGCAGTACTTC.